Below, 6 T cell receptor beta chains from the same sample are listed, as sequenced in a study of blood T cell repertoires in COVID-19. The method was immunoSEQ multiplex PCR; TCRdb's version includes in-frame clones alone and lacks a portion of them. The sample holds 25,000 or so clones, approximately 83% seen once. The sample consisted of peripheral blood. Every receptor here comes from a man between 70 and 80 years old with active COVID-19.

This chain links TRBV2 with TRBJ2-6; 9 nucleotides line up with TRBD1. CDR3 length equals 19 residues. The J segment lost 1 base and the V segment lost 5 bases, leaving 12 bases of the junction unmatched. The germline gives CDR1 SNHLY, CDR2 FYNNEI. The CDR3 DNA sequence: TGTGCCAGCAGTTCCCCGCCCGGGACAGGGTCGTCTGGGGCCAACGTCCTGACTTTC. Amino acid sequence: CASSSPPGTGSSGANVLTF.

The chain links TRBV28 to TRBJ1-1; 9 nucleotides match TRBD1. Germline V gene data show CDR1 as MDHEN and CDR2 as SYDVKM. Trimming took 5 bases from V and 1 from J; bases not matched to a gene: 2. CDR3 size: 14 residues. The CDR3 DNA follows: TGTGCCAGCAGTCGGACAGGGGCGAACACTGAAGCTTTCTTT. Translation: CASSRTGANTEAFF.

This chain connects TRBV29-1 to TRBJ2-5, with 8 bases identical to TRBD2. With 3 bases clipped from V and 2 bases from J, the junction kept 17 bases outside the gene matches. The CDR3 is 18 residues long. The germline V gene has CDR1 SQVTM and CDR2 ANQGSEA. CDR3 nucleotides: TGCAGCGTTGACTCCCGAGGGTGGAGCGGGAGAGCGCAAGAGACCCAGTACTTC. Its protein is CSVDSRGWSGRAQETQYF.

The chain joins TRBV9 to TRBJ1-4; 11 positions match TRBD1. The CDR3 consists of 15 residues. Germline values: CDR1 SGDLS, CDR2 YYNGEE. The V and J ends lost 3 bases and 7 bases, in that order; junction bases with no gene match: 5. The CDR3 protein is CASSAGQGAREKLFF. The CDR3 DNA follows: TGTGCCAGCAGCGCCGGACAGGGGGCGCGTGAAAAACTGTTTTTT.

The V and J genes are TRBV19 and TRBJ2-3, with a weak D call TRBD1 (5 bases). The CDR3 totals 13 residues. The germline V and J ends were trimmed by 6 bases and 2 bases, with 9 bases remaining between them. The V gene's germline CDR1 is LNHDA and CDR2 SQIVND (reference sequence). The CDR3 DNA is TGTGCCAGTAGGAAACAGGACACAGATACGCAGTATTTT. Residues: CASRKQDTDTQYF. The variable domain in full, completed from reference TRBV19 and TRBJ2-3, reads DGGITQSPKYLFRKEGQNVTLSCEQNLNHDAMYWYRQDPGQGLRLIYYSQIVNDFQKGDIAEGYSVSREKKESFPLTVTSAQKNPTAFYLCASRKQDTDTQYFGPGTRLTVL.

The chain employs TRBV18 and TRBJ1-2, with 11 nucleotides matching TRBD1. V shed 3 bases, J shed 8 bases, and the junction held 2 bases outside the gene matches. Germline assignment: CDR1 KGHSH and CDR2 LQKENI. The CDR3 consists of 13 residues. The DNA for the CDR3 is TGTGCCAGCTCACCGGACAGGGGGCAAGGCTACACCTTC. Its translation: CASSPDRGQGYTF. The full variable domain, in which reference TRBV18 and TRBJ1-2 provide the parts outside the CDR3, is NAGVMQNPRHLVRRRGQEARLRCSPMKGHSHVYWYRQLPEEGLKFMVYLQKENIIDESGMPKERFSAEFPKEGPSILRIQQVVRGDSAAYFCASSPDRGQGYTFGSGTRLTVV.